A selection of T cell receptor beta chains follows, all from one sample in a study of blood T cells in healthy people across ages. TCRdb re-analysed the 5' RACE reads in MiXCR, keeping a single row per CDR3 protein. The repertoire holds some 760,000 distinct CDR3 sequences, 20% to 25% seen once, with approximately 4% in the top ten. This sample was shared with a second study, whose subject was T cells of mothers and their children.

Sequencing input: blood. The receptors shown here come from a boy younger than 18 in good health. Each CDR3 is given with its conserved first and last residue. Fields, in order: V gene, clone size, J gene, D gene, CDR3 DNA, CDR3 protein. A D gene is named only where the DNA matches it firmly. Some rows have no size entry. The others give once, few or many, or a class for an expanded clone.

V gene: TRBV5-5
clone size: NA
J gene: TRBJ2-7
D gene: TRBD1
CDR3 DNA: TGTGCCAGCAGAAACGGGACAGGCAGTTGCGAGCAGTACTTC
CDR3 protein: CASRNGTGSCEQYF

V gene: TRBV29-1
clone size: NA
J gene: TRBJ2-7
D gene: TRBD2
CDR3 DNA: TGCAGCGTTGTTCTAGCGGGGTACTACGAGCAGTACTTC
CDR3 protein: CSVVLAGYYEQYF

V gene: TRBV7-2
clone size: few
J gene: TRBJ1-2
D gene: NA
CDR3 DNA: TGTGCCACCAAGGGGTGGGGACAACACGGCTATGGCTACACCTTC
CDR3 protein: CATKGWGQHGYGYTF

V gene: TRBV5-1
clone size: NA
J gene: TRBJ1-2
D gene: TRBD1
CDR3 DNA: TGCGCCAGCAGCTCCGGACAGGGGAGTACCTATGGCTACACCTTC
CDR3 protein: CASSSGQGSTYGYTF

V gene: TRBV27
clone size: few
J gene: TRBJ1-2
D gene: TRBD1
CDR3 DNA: TGTGCCAGCAGTTCCCGCCCGGGCCAGGGGGTTTGGGGCTACACCTTC
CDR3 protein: CASSSRPGQGVWGYTF

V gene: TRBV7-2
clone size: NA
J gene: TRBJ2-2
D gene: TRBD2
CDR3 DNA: TGTGCCAGCAGCTTACGTCCTTCGGGCGGACTAGCGGTTATGACCGGGGAGCTGTTTTTT
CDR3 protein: CASSLRPSGGLAVMTGELFF

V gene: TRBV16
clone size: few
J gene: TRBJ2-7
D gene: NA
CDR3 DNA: TGTGCCAGCAGCCCCGAACACACAGCTTACGAGCAGTACTTC
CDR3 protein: CASSPEHTAYEQYF

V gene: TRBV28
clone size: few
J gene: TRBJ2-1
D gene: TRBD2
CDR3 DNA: TGTGCCAGCATCCTCCGGGGGGTGGGCGAGCAGTTCTTC
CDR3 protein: CASILRGVGEQFF

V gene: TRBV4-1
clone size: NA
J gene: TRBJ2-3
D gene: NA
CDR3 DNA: TGCGCCAGCAGCCAAATCCTAACGGCCCTCAGGGCAGATACGCAGTATTTT
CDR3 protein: CASSQILTALRADTQYF

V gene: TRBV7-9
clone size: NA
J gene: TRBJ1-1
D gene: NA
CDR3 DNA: TGCGCCAGCAGCTCATATACCGGGACAGAAGCTTTCTTT
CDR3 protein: CASSSYTGTEAFF

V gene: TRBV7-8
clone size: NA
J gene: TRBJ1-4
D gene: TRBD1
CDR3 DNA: TGTGCCAGCAGCTTCGCAGGGGGCCGTAATGAAAAACTGTTTTTT
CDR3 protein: CASSFAGGRNEKLFF

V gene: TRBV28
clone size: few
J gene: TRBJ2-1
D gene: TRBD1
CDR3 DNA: TGTGCCAGCAGATTAGACAGGGGGGATAATGAGCAGTTCTTC
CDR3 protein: CASRLDRGDNEQFF

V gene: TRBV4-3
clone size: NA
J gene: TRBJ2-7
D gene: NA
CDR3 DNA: TGCGCCAGCAGCCAAGATAAGAGTACGCACTACGAGCAGTACTTC
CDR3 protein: CASSQDKSTHYEQYF

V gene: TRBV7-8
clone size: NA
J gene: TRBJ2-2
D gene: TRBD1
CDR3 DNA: TGTGCCAGCAGCCTTTCTGGACAGGCGAACACCGGGGAGCCGTTTTTT
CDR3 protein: CASSLSGQANTGEPFF

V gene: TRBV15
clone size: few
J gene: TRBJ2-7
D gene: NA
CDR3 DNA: TGTGCCACCAGCAGACGCCAGGGCTACGAGCAGTACTTC
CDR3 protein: CATSRRQGYEQYF

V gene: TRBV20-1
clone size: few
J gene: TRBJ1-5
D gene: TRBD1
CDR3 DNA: TGCAGTGCTACACAGGGGACGCAGCCCCAGCATTTT
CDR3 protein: CSATQGTQPQHF

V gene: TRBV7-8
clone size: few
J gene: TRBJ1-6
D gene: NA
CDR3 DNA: TGTGCCAGCAGCTTAGGAGGCAGGGGAGGCTCACCCCTCCACTTT
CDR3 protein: CASSLGGRGGSPLHF

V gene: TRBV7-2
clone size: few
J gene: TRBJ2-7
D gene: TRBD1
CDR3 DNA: TGTGCCAGCAGTTTGGAGGACAGGGCGGTTGGCTACGAGCAGTACTTC
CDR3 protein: CASSLEDRAVGYEQYF

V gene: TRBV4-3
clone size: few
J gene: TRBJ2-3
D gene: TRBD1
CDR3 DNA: TGCGCCAGCAGCCAAGACCCCACGACAGGGGTCAGCACAGATACGCAGTATTTT
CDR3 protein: CASSQDPTTGVSTDTQYF

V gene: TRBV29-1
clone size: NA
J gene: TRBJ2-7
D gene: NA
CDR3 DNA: TGCAGCGTTGTGAGGATAAATCCCTACGAGCAGTACTTC
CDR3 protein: CSVVRINPYEQYF

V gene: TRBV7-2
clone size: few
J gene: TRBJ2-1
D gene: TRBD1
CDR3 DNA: TGTGCCAGCAGCGGGGACAGGTGCTCCTACAATGAGCAGTTCTTC
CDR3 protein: CASSGDRCSYNEQFF

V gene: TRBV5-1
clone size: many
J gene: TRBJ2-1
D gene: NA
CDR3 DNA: TGCGCCAGCACCCCCCGAATCGAGACTAGCAATGAGCAGTTCTTC
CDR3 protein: CASTPRIETSNEQFF

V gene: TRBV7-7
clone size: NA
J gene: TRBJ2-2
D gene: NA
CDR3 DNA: TGTGCTAGCAGCCCTTACCTCGGGGAGCTGTTTTTT
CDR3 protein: CASSPYLGELFF

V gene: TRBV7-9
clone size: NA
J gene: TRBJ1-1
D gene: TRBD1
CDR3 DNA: TGTGCCAGCAGACGACAGGGGAGCACTGAAGCTTTCTTT
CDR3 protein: CASRRQGSTEAFF

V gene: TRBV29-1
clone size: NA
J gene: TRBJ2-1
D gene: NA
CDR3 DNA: TGCAGCGTTGTCGGGTTCCCCTACAATGAGCAGTTCTTC
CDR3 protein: CSVVGFPYNEQFF

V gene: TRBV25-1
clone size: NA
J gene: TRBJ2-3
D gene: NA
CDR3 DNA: TGTGCCAGCAGTGACGATGTCGGAGATACGCAGTATTTT
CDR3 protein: CASSDDVGDTQYF

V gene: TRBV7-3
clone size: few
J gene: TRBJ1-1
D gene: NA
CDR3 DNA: TGTGCCAGCAGCTTAAATCCGGGGGTGAACACTGAAGCTTTCTTT
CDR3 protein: CASSLNPGVNTEAFF

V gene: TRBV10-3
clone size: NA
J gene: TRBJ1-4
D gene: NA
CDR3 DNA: TGTGCCATCAGTGAGTCTGGCAGGGAAGAAAAACTGTTTTTT
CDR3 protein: CAISESGREEKLFF